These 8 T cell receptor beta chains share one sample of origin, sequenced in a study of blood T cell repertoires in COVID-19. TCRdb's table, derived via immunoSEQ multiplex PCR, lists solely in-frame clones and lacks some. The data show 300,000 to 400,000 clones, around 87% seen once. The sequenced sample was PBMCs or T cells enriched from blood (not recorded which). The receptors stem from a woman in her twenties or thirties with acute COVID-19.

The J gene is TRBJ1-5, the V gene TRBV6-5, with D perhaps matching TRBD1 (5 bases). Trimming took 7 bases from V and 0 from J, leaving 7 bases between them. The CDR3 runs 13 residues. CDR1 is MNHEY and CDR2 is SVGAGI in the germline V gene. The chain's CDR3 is CASTGNSNQPQHF. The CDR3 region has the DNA TGTGCCAGCACAGGGAATAGCAATCAGCCCCAGCATTTT.

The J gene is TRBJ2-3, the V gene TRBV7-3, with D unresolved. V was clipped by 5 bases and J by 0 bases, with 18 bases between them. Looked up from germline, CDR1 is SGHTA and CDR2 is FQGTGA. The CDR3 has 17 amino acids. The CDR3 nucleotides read TGTGCCAGCAGCACCGATCCCGGGTCCTCTAGCACAGATACGCAGTATTTT. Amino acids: CASSTDPGSSSTDTQYF.

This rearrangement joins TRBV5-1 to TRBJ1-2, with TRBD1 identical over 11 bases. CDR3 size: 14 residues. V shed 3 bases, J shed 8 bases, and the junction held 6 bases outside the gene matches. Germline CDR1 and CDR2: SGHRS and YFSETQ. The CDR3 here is CASSWTGGVVGYTF. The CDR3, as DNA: TGCGCCAGCAGCTGGACAGGGGGCGTAGTAGGCTACACCTTC.

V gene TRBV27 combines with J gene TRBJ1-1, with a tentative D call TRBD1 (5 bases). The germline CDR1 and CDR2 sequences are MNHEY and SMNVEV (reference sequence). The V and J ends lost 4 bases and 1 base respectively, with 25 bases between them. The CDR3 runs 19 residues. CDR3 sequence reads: CASSSRYGSAGRGNTEAFF. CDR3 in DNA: TGTGCCAGCAGTTCAAGGTATGGATCCGCCGGAAGGGGGAACACTGAAGCTTTCTTT.

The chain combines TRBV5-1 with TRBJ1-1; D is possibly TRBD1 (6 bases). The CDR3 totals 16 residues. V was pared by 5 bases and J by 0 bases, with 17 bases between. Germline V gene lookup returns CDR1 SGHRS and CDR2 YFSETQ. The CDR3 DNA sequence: TGCGCCAGCAGACCAGGGGTTGGAGCAATGAACACTGAAGCTTTCTTT. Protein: CASRPGVGAMNTEAFF.

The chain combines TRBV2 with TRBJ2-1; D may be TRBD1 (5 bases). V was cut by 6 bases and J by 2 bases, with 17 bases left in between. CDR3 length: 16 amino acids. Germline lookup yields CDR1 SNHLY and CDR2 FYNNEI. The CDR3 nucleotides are TGTGCCAGCAGCCCCGATCTTATGGACACCTACAATGAGCAGTTCTTC. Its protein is CASSPDLMDTYNEQFF. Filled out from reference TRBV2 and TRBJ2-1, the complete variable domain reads EPEVTQTPSHQVTQMGQEVILRCVPISNHLYFYWYRQILGQKVEFLVSFYNNEISEKSEIFDDQFSVERPDGSNFTLKIRSTKLEDSAMYFCASSPDLMDTYNEQFFGPGTRLTVL.

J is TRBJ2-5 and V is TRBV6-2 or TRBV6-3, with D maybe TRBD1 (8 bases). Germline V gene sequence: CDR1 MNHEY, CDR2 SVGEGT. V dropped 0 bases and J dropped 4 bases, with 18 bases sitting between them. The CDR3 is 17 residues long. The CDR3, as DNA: TGTGCCAGCAGTTACTCGATCGACAGGGGCGGGGGAGAGACCCAGTACTTC. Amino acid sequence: CASSYSIDRGGGETQYF.

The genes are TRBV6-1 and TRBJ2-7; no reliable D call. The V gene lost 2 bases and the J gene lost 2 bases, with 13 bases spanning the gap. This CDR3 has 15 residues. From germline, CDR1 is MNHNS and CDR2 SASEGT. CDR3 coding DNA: TGTGCCAGCAGTGAACTTGGGCTGCCGACCTACGAGCAGTACTTC. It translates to CASSELGLPTYEQYF.